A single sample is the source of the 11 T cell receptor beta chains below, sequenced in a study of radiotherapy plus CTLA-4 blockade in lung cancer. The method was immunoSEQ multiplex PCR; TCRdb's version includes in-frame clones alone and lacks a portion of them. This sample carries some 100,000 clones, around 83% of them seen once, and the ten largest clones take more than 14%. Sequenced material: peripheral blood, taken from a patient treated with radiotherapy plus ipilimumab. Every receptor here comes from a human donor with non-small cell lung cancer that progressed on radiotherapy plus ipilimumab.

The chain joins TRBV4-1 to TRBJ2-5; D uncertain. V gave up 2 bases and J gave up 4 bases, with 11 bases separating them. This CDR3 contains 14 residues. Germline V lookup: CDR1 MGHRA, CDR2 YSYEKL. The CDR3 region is CASSQYSFPETQYF. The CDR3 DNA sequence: TGCGCCAGCAGCCAATATAGTTTCCCAGAGACCCAGTACTTC.

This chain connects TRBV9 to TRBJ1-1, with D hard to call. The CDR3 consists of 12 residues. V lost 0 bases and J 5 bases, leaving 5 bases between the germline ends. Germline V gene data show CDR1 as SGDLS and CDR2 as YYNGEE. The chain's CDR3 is CASSVALTEAFF. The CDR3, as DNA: TGTGCCAGCAGCGTAGCTCTGACTGAAGCTTTCTTT.

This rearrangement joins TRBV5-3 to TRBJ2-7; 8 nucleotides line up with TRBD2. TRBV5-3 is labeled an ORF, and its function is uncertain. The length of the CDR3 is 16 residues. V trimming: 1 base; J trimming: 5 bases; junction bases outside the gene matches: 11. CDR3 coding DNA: TGTGCCAGAAGCTTGCTGGCGGGAGGCAATCCCCACGAGCAGTACTTC. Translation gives CARSLLAGGNPHEQYF.

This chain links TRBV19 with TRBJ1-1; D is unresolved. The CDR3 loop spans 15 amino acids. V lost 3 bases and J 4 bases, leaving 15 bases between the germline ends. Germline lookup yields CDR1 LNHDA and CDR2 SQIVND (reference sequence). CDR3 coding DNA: TGTGCCAGTAGTATCGGATGGCCCCAACCCACTGAAGCTTTCTTT. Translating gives CASSIGWPQPTEAFF. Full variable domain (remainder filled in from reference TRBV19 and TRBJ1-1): DGGITQSPKYLFRKEGQNVTLSCEQNLNHDAMYWYRQDPGQGLRLIYYSQIVNDFQKGDIAEGYSVSREKKESFPLTVTSAQKNPTAFYLCASSIGWPQPTEAFFGQGTRLTVV.

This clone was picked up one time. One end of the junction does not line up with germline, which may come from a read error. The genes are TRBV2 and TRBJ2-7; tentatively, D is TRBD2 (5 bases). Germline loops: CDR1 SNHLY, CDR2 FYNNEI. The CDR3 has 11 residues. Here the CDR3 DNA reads TGTGCCAGCAGGGAGAGCGGTCCCCGGGTCTTC. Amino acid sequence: CASRESGPRVF.

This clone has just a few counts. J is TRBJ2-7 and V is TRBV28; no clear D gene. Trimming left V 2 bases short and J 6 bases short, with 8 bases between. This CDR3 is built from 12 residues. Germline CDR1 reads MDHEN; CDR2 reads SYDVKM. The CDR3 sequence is CASSLRVGEQYF. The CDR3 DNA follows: TGTGCCAGCAGTTTAAGGGTTGGCGAGCAGTACTTC.

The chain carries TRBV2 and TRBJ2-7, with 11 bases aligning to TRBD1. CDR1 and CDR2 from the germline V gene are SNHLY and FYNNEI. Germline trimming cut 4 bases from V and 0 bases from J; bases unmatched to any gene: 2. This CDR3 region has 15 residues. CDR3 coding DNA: TGTGCCAGCAGTGGGACAGGGGGCACCTCCTACGAGCAGTACTTC. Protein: CASSGTGGTSYEQYF.

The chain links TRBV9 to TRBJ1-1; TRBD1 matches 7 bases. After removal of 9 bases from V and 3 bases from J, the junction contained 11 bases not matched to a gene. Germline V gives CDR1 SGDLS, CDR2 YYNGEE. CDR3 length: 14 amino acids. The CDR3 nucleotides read TGTGCCACTAACAGGGGTCTCGAGGACACTGAAGCTTTCTTT. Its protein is CATNRGLEDTEAFF. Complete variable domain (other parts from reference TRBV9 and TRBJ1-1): DSGVTQTPKHLITATGQRVTLRCSPRSGDLSVYWYQQSLDQGLQFLIQYYNGEERAKGNILERFSAQQFPDLHSELNLSSLELGDSALYFCATNRGLEDTEAFFGQGTRLTVV.

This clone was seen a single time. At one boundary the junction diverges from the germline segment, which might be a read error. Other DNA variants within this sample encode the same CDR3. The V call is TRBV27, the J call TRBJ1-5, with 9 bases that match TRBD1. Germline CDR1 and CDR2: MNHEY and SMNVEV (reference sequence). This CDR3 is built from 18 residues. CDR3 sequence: CASSLSGTGPRSNQPQHF. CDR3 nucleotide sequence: TGTGCGAGCAGTTTATCGGGGACAGGGCCTAGAAGCAATCAGCCCCAGCATTTT.

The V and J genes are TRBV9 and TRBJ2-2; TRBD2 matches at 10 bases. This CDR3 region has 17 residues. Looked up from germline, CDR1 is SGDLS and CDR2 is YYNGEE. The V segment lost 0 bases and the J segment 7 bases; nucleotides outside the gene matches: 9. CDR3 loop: CASSVATSGAAGGELFF. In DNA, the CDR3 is TGTGCCAGCAGCGTAGCTACTAGCGGGGCGGCGGGCGGGGAGCTGTTTTTT.

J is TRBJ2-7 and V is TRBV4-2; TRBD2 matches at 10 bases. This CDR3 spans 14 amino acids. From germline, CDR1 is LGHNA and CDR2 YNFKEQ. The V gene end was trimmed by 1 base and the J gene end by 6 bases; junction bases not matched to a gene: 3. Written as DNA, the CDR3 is TGTGCCAGCAGCCAAGGGCTAGCGGGAGCCGAGCAGTACTTC. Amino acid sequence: CASSQGLAGAEQYF.